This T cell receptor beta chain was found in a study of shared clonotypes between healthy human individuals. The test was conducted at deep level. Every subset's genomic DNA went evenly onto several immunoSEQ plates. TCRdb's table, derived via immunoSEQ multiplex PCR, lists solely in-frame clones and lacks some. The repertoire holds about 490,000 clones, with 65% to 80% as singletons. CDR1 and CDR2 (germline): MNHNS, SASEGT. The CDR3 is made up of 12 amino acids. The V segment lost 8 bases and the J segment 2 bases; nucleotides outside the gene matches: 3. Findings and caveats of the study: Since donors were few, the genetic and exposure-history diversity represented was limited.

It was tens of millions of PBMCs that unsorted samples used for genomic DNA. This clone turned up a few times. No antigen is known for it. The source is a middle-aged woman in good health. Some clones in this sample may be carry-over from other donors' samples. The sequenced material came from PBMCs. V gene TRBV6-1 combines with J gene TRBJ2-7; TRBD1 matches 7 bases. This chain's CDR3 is CASGDRTYEQYF. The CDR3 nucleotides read TGTGCCAGCGGGGACAGAACCTACGAGCAGTACTTC.